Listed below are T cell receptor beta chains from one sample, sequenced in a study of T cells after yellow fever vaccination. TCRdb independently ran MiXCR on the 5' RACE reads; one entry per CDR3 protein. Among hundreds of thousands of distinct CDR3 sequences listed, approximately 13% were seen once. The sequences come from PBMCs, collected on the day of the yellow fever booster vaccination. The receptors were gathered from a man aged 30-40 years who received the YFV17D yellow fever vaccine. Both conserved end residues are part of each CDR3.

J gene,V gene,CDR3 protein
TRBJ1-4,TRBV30,CAWRKGTSSGKLFF
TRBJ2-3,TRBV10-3,CAISAVADTQYF
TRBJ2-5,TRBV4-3,CASSQDRGTRDRTQYF
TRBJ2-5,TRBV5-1,CASSPPQGGGGETQYF
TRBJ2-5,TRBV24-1,CATSDPGQGGQETQYF
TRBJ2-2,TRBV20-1,CSPLGSGSFNTGELFF
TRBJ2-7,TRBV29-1,CSVGDGAGQYF
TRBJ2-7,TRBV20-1,CSARSGYEQYF
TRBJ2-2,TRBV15,CATSYSGQNTGELFF
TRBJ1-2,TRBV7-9,CASSLEVDYGYTF
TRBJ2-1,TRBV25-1,CASETGTGTHEQFF
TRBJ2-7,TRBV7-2,CASSLRGIAGEHEQYF
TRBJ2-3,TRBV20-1,CSARAQGGAQYF
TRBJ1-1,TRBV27,CASSIRPSGTQVGAFF
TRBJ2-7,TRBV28,CASSFGGRTGGDF
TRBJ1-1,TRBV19,CASGTGENTEAFF
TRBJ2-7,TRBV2,CASSEQTSGLSYEQYF
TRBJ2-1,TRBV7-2,CASSLAAVSGRGEQFF
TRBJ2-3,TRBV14,CASSRASGSDTQYF
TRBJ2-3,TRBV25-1,CASSDKNPPLGHYTDTQYF